This entry lists 24 T cell receptor beta chains sequenced from one sample in a study of blood T cell repertoires in COVID-19. Produced via immunoSEQ multiplex PCR; TCRdb's table is partial and in-frame only. The repertoire holds 100,000 to 120,000 clones, with 60% to 80% as singletons. The source material was peripheral blood. The source of these receptors is a woman over 75 with active or convalescent COVID-19.

The chain couples TRBV6-5 to TRBJ2-3; D gene uncertain. The germline CDR1 and CDR2 sequences are MNHEY and SVGAGI. V dropped 0 bases and J dropped 1 base, with 8 bases sitting between them. This CDR3 has 15 amino acids. CDR3 bases: TGTGCCAGCAGTTACTCTGGCTTTCGCACAGATACGCAGTATTTT. Its translation: CASSYSGFRTDTQYF.

J is TRBJ1-4 and V is TRBV21-1; the table calls TRBD1, which could not be checked here. TRBV21-1 is classified as a pseudogene. CDR3 length: 16 amino acids. The CDR3, as DNA: TGTGCCAGCAGCATAGGGACAGGGTCCCTCAATGAAAAACTGTTTTTT. Its translation is CASSIGTGSLNEKLFF.

This chain links TRBV2 with TRBJ1-5; no firm D call. This CDR3 has 12 residues. Trimming removed 3 bases from V and 2 bases from J, with 2 bases in between. Germline loops: CDR1 SNHLY, CDR2 FYNNEI. The CDR3 nucleotides read TGTGCCAGCAGTGACGGCAATCAGCCCCAGCATTTT. The encoded protein is CASSDGNQPQHF. Full variable domain (remainder filled in from reference TRBV2 and TRBJ1-5): EPEVTQTPSHQVTQMGQEVILRCVPISNHLYFYWYRQILGQKVEFLVSFYNNEISEKSEIFDDQFSVERPDGSNFTLKIRSTKLEDSAMYFCASSDGNQPQHFGDGTRLSIL.

J is TRBJ2-1 and V is TRBV28, with 12 bases aligning to TRBD2. This CDR3 is 14 amino acids long. Per the germline V gene, CDR1 is MDHEN and CDR2 is SYDVKM. The ends lost 10 bases at V and 8 bases at J; junction bases unmatched: 9. Written as DNA, the CDR3 is TGTGCCACCAGAGGACTAGCGGGATTCTATGAGCAGTTCTTC. Protein product: CATRGLAGFYEQFF.

J is TRBJ2-7 and V is TRBV27, with 10 positions matching TRBD1. This CDR3 is 17 amino acids long. CDR1 MNHEY and CDR2 SMNVEV come from the germline V gene (reference sequence). V trimming: 4 bases; J trimming: 5 bases; junction bases outside the gene matches: 14. The CDR3 spells CASSYRGQGGNRNEQYF. The CDR3 nucleotides are TGTGCCAGCAGTTACCGCGGACAGGGGGGTAACAGAAACGAGCAGTACTTC.

This clone came up a few times. V gene TRBV18 combines with J gene TRBJ1-3, with TRBD1 identical over 8 bases. Germline CDR1 and CDR2: KGHSH and LQKENI. CDR3 length equals 13 residues. The J segment lost 2 bases and the V segment lost 9 bases, leaving 3 bases of the junction unmatched. The CDR3 coding sequence is TGTGCCAGTACACAGGGGGCTGGAAACACCATATATTTT. This sequence encodes CASTQGAGNTIYF.

The chain combines TRBV2 with TRBJ1-2; 8 bases fit TRBD1. The junction had 16 bases not matched to a gene; V was cut back by 5 bases and J by 8 bases. This CDR3 is built from 16 residues. Germline assignment: CDR1 SNHLY and CDR2 FYNNEI. This chain's CDR3 is CASSSTLGQGETGYTF. CDR3 nucleotides: TGTGCCAGCAGTTCTACCCTTGGACAGGGTGAAACGGGCTACACCTTC.

V gene TRBV19 combines with J gene TRBJ2-3, with 11 bases matching TRBD2. Germline values: CDR1 LNHDA, CDR2 SQIVND (reference sequence). Trimming at V came to 5 bases and at J to 0 bases, leaving 4 bases not matched to a gene. The CDR3 runs 16 residues. In DNA, the CDR3 is TGTGCCAGTAGTCCCCGGACTAGCGGGAGCACAGATACGCAGTATTTT. Translating it yields CASSPRTSGSTDTQYF.

The chain employs TRBV28 and TRBJ1-1; D ambiguous. The V gene lost 3 bases and the J gene lost 10 bases, with 15 bases spanning the gap. This CDR3 is 13 amino acids long. Germline CDR1 reads MDHEN; CDR2 reads SYDVKM. CDR3 sequence: CASSLNRGRGAFF. DNA of the CDR3: TGTGCCAGCAGTTTGAATCGAGGAAGAGGAGCTTTCTTT.

This clone was counted a single time. This chain links TRBV30 with TRBJ2-7, with D perhaps matching TRBD2 (6 bases). The germline V gene has CDR1 GTSNPN and CDR2 SVGIG (reference sequence). The CDR3 sequence is 12 residues long. V lost 5 bases and J 0 bases, leaving 8 bases between the germline ends. The CDR3 is CAWGGSSYEQYF. As DNA, the CDR3 is TGTGCCTGGGGGGGGAGCTCCTACGAGCAGTACTTC.

A single count supports this clone. The V call is TRBV30, the J call TRBJ2-7; TRBD2 agrees at 9 bases. The CDR3 spans 14 residues. Germline CDR1 and CDR2: GTSNPN and SVGIG (reference sequence). Unmatched junction bases numbered 6, after V lost 3 bases and J lost 3 bases. For the CDR3, the DNA is TGTGCCTGGAGCAAGGGACTAGCCAACTACGAGCAGTACTTC. This sequence encodes CAWSKGLANYEQYF.

The rearrangement joins TRBV6-1 to TRBJ2-1; TRBD2 matches 7 bases. This CDR3 is 15 amino acids long. Germline V CDR1 and CDR2: MNHNS, SASEGT. The V gene end was trimmed by 1 base and the J gene end by 7 bases; junction bases not matched to a gene: 7. The CDR3 is CASSEVPSGLNEQFF. The CDR3 bases are TGTGCCAGCAGTGAAGTCCCTAGCGGACTGAATGAGCAGTTCTTC.

This clone was detected many times. The CDR3 sequence: CASSPTYRGYGYTF. CDR3 nucleotide sequence: TGTGCCAGCAGCCCCACATACAGGGGCTATGGCTACACCTTC. The chain has TRBV7-9 and TRBJ1-2; TRBD1 matches at 7 bases. The CDR3 is 14 residues long. The junction had 7 bases not matched to a gene; V was cut back by 5 bases and J by 4 bases. Germline CDR1 reads SEHNR; CDR2 reads FQNEAQ (reference sequence).

The gene calls are TRBV7-8 and TRBJ2-2, with 7 bases matching TRBD2. Germline V gives CDR1 SGHVS, CDR2 FQNEAQ. The CDR3 runs 17 residues. The junction had 14 bases not matched to a gene; V was cut back by 4 bases and J by 6 bases. This CDR3 reads CASSSNSAGAVSGELFF. The CDR3 region has the DNA TGTGCCAGCAGCTCGAACTCGGCGGGAGCCGTTTCCGGGGAGCTGTTTTTT. The variable domain in full, completed from reference TRBV7-8 and TRBJ2-2, reads GAGVSQSPRYKVAKRGQDVALRCDPISGHVSLFWYQQALGQGPEFLTYFQNEAQLDKSGLPSDRFFAERPEGSVSTLKIQRTQQEDSAVYLCASSSNSAGAVSGELFFGEGSRLTVL.

The V and J genes are TRBV2 and TRBJ2-1; 9 positions agree with TRBD2. Losses at the gene ends were 5 bases for V and 4 bases for J; bases not matched to a gene: 12. Germline CDR1 is SNHLY and CDR2 is FYNNEI. The CDR3 consists of 17 residues. The CDR3 protein is CASSPRLAASRYNEQFF. CDR3 coding DNA: TGTGCCAGCAGTCCCCGACTAGCGGCATCTAGGTACAATGAGCAGTTCTTC. Variable domain in full (rest from reference TRBV2 and TRBJ2-1): EPEVTQTPSHQVTQMGQEVILRCVPISNHLYFYWYRQILGQKVEFLVSFYNNEISEKSEIFDDQFSVERPDGSNFTLKIRSTKLEDSAMYFCASSPRLAASRYNEQFFGPGTRLTVL.

This CDR3 is CSPGGLAGGRQYF. For the CDR3, the DNA is TGCAGCCCAGGGGGACTAGCGGGAGGGAGGCAGTATTTT. The chain recombines TRBV29-1 with TRBJ2-3, with TRBD2 matching 16 bases. Trimming removed 8 bases from V and 11 bases from J; junction bases left unmatched: 7. CDR1 and CDR2 from the germline V gene are SQVTM and ANQGSEA. CDR3 length: 13 residues.

V is TRBV30 and J is TRBJ1-5; D call uncertain. This CDR3 comprises 15 residues. Germline V lookup: CDR1 GTSNPN, CDR2 SVGIG (reference sequence). Trimming removed 0 bases at V and 6 bases at J, with 15 bases between. CDR3 bases: TGTGCCTGGAGTGTACGAGGGAGTAGGTTTCAGCCCCAGCATTTT. Residues: CAWSVRGSRFQPQHF.

V gene TRBV4-1 combines with J gene TRBJ2-7, with 10 bases matching TRBD2. Germline lookup yields CDR1 MGHRA and CDR2 YSYEKL. The CDR3 sequence is 15 residues long. V was clipped by 1 base and J by 3 bases; unmatched bases: 3. The CDR3 loop is CASSQVGLAVYEQYF. The CDR3 bases are TGCGCCAGCAGCCAAGTTGGACTAGCGGTCTACGAGCAGTACTTC.

The chain joins TRBV7-2 to TRBJ2-7; 7 nucleotides align to TRBD2. From germline, CDR1 is SGHTA and CDR2 FQGNSA. The CDR3 is 15 amino acids. V trimming: 3 bases; J trimming: 2 bases; junction bases outside the gene matches: 7. In DNA form, the CDR3 reads TGTGCCAGCAGCTTTAGGGCGGGAGTCACCTACGAGCAGTACTTC. This gives the protein CASSFRAGVTYEQYF.

V is TRBV7-9 and J is TRBJ2-5, with 11 bases identical to TRBD2. This CDR3 has 15 amino acids. With V trimmed by 4 bases and J by 5 bases, 6 bases remained unmatched. The germline CDR1 and CDR2 sequences are SEHNR and FQNEAQ (reference sequence). CDR3 in DNA: TGTGCCAGCAGCTGGCGACTAGCGGGATGGGAGACCCAGTACTTC. Translating it yields CASSWRLAGWETQYF. Complete variable domain (other parts from reference TRBV7-9 and TRBJ2-5): DTGVSQNPRHKITKRGQNVTFRCDPISEHNRLYWYRQTLGQGPEFLTYFQNEAQLEKSRLLSDRFSAERPKGSFSTLEIQRTEQGDSAMYLCASSWRLAGWETQYFGPGTRLLVL.

The chain combines TRBV6-1 with TRBJ2-2; 8 bases are shared with TRBD2. The CDR3 sequence is 16 residues long. J was trimmed by 3 bases and V by 4 bases; bases with no gene match: 7. Germline CDR1 reads MNHNS; CDR2 reads SASEGT. The CDR3 here is CASSVTSGGHTGELFF. CDR3 coding DNA: TGTGCCAGCAGTGTCACTAGCGGAGGGCACACCGGGGAGCTGTTTTTT.

V is TRBV6-4 and J is TRBJ2-3; 14 bases align to TRBD2. Per germline, CDR1 MRHNA and CDR2 SNTAGT. The CDR3 contains 16 residues. Trimming at V came to 3 bases and at J to 1 base, leaving 0 bases not matched to a gene. CDR3 in amino acids: CASSETSGRGTDTQYF. The CDR3 DNA follows: TGTGCCAGCAGTGAGACTAGCGGGAGGGGCACAGATACGCAGTATTTT.

This clone has at least ten counts. The chain is built from TRBV4-3 and TRBJ2-3, with no clear D. Trimming took 3 bases from V and 3 from J, leaving 10 bases between them. Germline loops: CDR1 LGHNA, CDR2 YSLEER. This CDR3 is 14 amino acids long. As DNA, the CDR3 is TGCGCCAGCAGCCAGTCTTTTACAACAGATACGCAGTATTTT. Protein: CASSQSFTTDTQYF.

The CDR3 spells CASTSKEGRNTIYF. CDR3 nucleotides: TGTGCCAGCACCTCGAAGGAGGGCCGAAACACCATATATTTT. The rearrangement joins TRBV7-9 to TRBJ1-3; D gene ambiguous. This CDR3 region has 14 residues. V lost 7 bases and J 5 bases, leaving 15 bases between the germline ends. The germline CDR1 and CDR2 sequences are SEHNR and FQNEAQ (reference sequence).